This entry lists 26 T cell receptor beta chains sequenced from one sample in a study of blood T cells in healthy people across ages. A second PCR of about 7 to 11 cycles used a sample-barcoded 5' primer and a J-beta primer mix. TCRdb analysed the 5' RACE reads with MiXCR anew, one entry per CDR3 protein. This sample has over a million distinct CDR3 sequences; less than 25% occur once, and the top ten carry around 0.75%. These same records also appear under a second study, on T cells of mothers and their children.

The sequencing input was blood. The receptors derive from a girl between 2 and 10 years old in good health.

This clonotype has a count of ten or more. The gene calls are TRBV4-3 and TRBJ1-2; 8 bases fit TRBD1. The V gene end was trimmed by 1 base and the J gene end by 6 bases; junction bases not matched to a gene: 4. This CDR3 has 14 amino acids. Germline CDR1 reads LGHNA; CDR2 reads YSLEER. The DNA of the CDR3 is TGCGCCAGCAGCCAAGTCCCGGACAGGGATGGCTACACCTTC. Translated, it gives CASSQVPDRDGYTF.

The chain carries TRBV20-1 and TRBJ2-5; the match to TRBD1 covers 10 bases. The trim removed 1 base at V and 6 bases at J, leaving 8 bases unmatched. The CDR3 is made up of 15 amino acids. Germline V gene data show CDR1 as DFQATT and CDR2 as SNEGSKA (reference sequence). As DNA, the CDR3 is TGCAGTGCTAGAGTTAGCGACAGGGGGCTGAAGACCCAGTACTTC. The encoded protein is CSARVSDRGLKTQYF.

In its sample, this clonotype was seen a few times. The V and J genes are TRBV6-2 or TRBV6-3 and TRBJ2-1; weak D call: TRBD2 (6 bases). CDR1 is MNHEY and CDR2 is SVGEGT in the germline V gene. V lost 6 bases and J 0 bases, leaving 12 bases between the germline ends. This CDR3 is built from 15 residues. The CDR3 loop reads CASSSGTFSYNEQFF. As DNA, the CDR3 is TGTGCCAGCAGCTCCGGGACTTTCTCCTACAATGAGCAGTTCTTC.

This clonotype was seen more than once but under ten times. The rearrangement joins TRBV5-1 to TRBJ2-5, with a weak D call TRBD1 (5 bases). The germline gives CDR1 SGHRS, CDR2 YFSETQ. Deletions cut 7 bases from V and 5 bases from J, with 12 bases between. The CDR3 extends over 12 amino acids. The CDR3 region is CASRQGVETQYF. For the CDR3, the DNA is TGCGCCAGCCGCCAAGGGGTGGAGACCCAGTACTTC.

The chain couples TRBV11-2 to TRBJ2-4, with a possible D match to TRBD2 (5 bases). CDR1 is SGHAT and CDR2 is FQNNGV in the germline V gene. Trimming took off 1 base at V and 8 bases at J, with 18 bases between the two ends. The CDR3 loop spans 16 amino acids. Here the CDR3 reads CASSLGSGFRADIQYF. CDR3 coding DNA: TGTGCCAGCAGCTTAGGGTCGGGGTTCAGAGCGGACATTCAGTACTTC.

The chain carries TRBV5-1 and TRBJ2-1; 7 bases align to TRBD1. This CDR3 spans 17 amino acids. Trimming at V came to 0 bases and at J to 0 bases, leaving 6 bases not matched to a gene. Looked up from germline, CDR1 is SGHRS and CDR2 is YFSETQ. The CDR3 DNA is TGCGCCAGCAGCTTGGAAGCGACAGGGAGCTCCTACAATGAGCAGTTCTTC. This encodes CASSLEATGSSYNEQFF. The full variable domain, in which reference TRBV5-1 and TRBJ2-1 provide the parts outside the CDR3, is KAGVTQTPRYLIKTRGQQVTLSCSPISGHRSVSWYQQTPGQGLQFLFEYFSETQRNKGNFPGRFSGRQFSNSRSEMNVSTLELGDSALYLCASSLEATGSSYNEQFFGPGTRLTVL.

The genes are TRBV6-1 and TRBJ1-2; D unresolved. The CDR3 consists of 11 residues. From germline, CDR1 is MNHNS and CDR2 SASEGT. Trimming took 8 bases from V and 6 from J, leaving 10 bases between them. The CDR3 loop reads CASERVNGYTF. The CDR3 DNA reads TGTGCCAGCGAGAGGGTAAATGGCTACACCTTC.

This clonotype showed up just a few times. The chain has TRBV7-9 and TRBJ1-6; D remains unclear. There are 14 residues in the CDR3. V gave up 1 base and J gave up 7 bases, with 8 bases separating them. The germline V gene encodes CDR1 SEHNR and CDR2 FQNEAQ (reference sequence). The chain's CDR3 is CASSLGGSNSPLHF. In DNA form, the CDR3 reads TGTGCCAGCAGCTTAGGTGGCTCGAATTCACCCCTCCACTTT.

This clonotype has just a few counts. V gene TRBV11-2 combines with J gene TRBJ2-4, with a possible D match to TRBD2 (6 bases). Germline loops: CDR1 SGHAT, CDR2 FQNNGV. There are 16 residues in the CDR3. V was clipped by 4 bases and J by 5 bases, with 18 bases between them. As DNA, the CDR3 is TGTGCCAGCAGCTCGGGGATCCGGGACTTCGAAAACATTCAGTACTTC. This encodes CASSSGIRDFENIQYF.

This clonotype appeared a single time. This chain connects TRBV7-9 to TRBJ2-5, with 8 nucleotides matching TRBD2. Germline values: CDR1 SEHNR, CDR2 FQNEAQ (reference sequence). The CDR3 contains 13 residues. V lost 3 bases to trimming and J lost 7 bases; unmatched junction nucleotides: 4. The CDR3 nucleotides are TGTGCCAGCAGCTTTAGCGGGGAGGCGACCCAGTACTTC. Its protein product is CASSFSGEATQYF. Drawing the rest from reference TRBV7-9 and TRBJ2-5, the complete variable domain is DTGVSQNPRHKITKRGQNVTFRCDPISEHNRLYWYRQTLGQGPEFLTYFQNEAQLEKSRLLSDRFSAERPKGSFSTLEIQRTEQGDSAMYLCASSFSGEATQYFGPGTRLLVL.

The chain is built from TRBV20-1 and TRBJ2-5, with no clear D. Germline lookup yields CDR1 DFQATT and CDR2 SNEGSKA (reference sequence). V was pared by 6 bases and J by 1 base, with 12 bases between. The CDR3 runs to 13 residues. The CDR3 loop reads CSAPVPFQETQYF. CDR3 sequence (DNA): TGCAGTGCGCCCGTACCATTCCAAGAGACCCAGTACTTC.

V is TRBV20-1 and J is TRBJ2-5; 13 bases are shared with TRBD2. V was pared by 1 base and J by 4 bases, with 6 bases of the junction left unmatched. This CDR3 region has 16 residues. Germline V gene data show CDR1 as DFQATT and CDR2 as SNEGSKA (reference sequence). CDR3 region: CSARATGLAGVETQYF. DNA of the CDR3: TGCAGTGCTAGAGCCACCGGACTAGCGGGGGTAGAGACCCAGTACTTC.

This rearrangement joins TRBV28 to TRBJ2-4, with a tentative D call TRBD2 (6 bases). The CDR3 length is 14 residues. Germline V gives CDR1 MDHEN, CDR2 SYDVKM. V lost 7 bases and J 6 bases, leaving 16 bases between the germline ends. CDR3 coding DNA: TGTGCCAGCAATAACAACCGGGACTTAAACATTCAGTACTTC. This sequence encodes CASNNNRDLNIQYF.

The V and J genes are TRBV11-1 and TRBJ2-3, with TRBD2 matching over 9 bases. After removal of 5 bases from V and 2 bases from J, the junction contained 5 bases not matched to a gene. This CDR3 is 15 amino acids long. The germline V gene has CDR1 SGHAT and CDR2 FQDESV (reference sequence). In DNA form, the CDR3 reads TGTGCCAGCAGCGCGCGGGGGGGCAACACAGATACGCAGTATTTT. Translation gives CASSARGGNTDTQYF.

The chain combines TRBV10-3 with TRBJ2-1, with D possibly called TRBD1 or TRBD2 (5 bases each). Trimming shortened V by 6 bases and J by 8 bases, and 17 bases separated the two germline ends. The CDR3 consists of 14 residues. Per the germline V gene, CDR1 is ENHRY and CDR2 is SYGVKD. The CDR3 nucleotides read TGTGCCATCAGGGCCGGGACCTGGTACGATGAGCAGTTCTTC. Encoded protein: CAIRAGTWYDEQFF.

There are many counts of this clonotype. This sequence joins TRBV29-1 and TRBJ2-2, with D unclear. This CDR3 region has 13 residues. V lost 5 bases to trimming and J lost 3 bases, with 10 bases between them. The germline V gene has CDR1 SQVTM and CDR2 ANQGSEA. The CDR3 nucleotides read TGCAGCGTTACGAGGAAGGACACCGGGGAGCTGTTTTTT. Its protein product is CSVTRKDTGELFF.

This clonotype was observed a handful of times. This chain joins TRBV3-1 and TRBJ2-5, with D unresolved. Germline assignment: CDR1 LGHDT and CDR2 YNNKEL (reference sequence). V dropped 1 base and J dropped 3 bases, with 6 bases sitting between them. CDR3 length equals 13 residues. Here the CDR3 reads CASSQGEEETQYF. CDR3 DNA: TGTGCCAGCAGCCAAGGCGAAGAAGAGACCCAGTACTTC.

J is TRBJ2-1 and V is TRBV7-9; possibly TRBD1 for D (6 bases). Germline loops: CDR1 SEHNR, CDR2 FQNEAQ (reference sequence). CDR3 length: 15 amino acids. The V gene lost 1 base and the J gene lost 9 bases, with 16 bases spanning the gap. CDR3 sequence: CASSLGHRASGEQFF. In DNA, the CDR3 is TGTGCCAGCAGCTTAGGTCACAGGGCTTCGGGTGAGCAGTTCTTC.

This clonotype was detected only a few times. The rearrangement links TRBV29-1 to TRBJ2-1; 8 nucleotides line up with TRBD1. CDR3 length: 15 amino acids. V dropped 4 bases and J dropped 2; count of bases not matched to a gene: 7. Germline V gene data show CDR1 as SQVTM and CDR2 as ANQGSEA. CDR3: CSVGDRDRPYNEQFF. CDR3 nucleotides: TGCAGCGTTGGAGACCGGGACAGGCCCTACAATGAGCAGTTCTTC.

This clonotype has only a few counts. J is TRBJ2-4 and V is TRBV18, with 8 bases lining up with TRBD1. This CDR3 contains 18 residues. Losses at the gene ends were 0 bases for V and 0 bases for J; bases not matched to a gene: 7. CDR1 is KGHSH, CDR2 LQKENI, per germline. The CDR3 nucleotides are TGTGCCAGCTCACCACCCTCCCGGACAGGGATAGCCAAAAACATTCAGTACTTC. Protein product: CASSPPSRTGIAKNIQYF.

The genes are TRBV6-2 or TRBV6-3 and TRBJ2-7, with D tentatively TRBD1 (5 bases). This CDR3 comprises 15 residues. In germline, CDR1 is MNHEY, CDR2 SVGEGT. Trimming shortened V by 3 bases and J by 6 bases, and 18 bases separated the two germline ends. The CDR3 DNA reads TGTGCCAGCAGTTATCCCCTTGACAGTGTGAGCGAGCAGTACTTC. It yields the protein CASSYPLDSVSEQYF.

The chain has TRBV12-3 or TRBV12-4 and TRBJ1-1, with 7 bases lining up with TRBD1. There are 17 residues in the CDR3. The ends lost 3 bases at V and 4 bases at J; junction bases unmatched: 14. The CDR3 loop is CASSLGPRQGRGTEAFF. Here the CDR3 DNA reads TGTGCCAGCAGTTTGGGGCCGAGACAGGGACGGGGCACTGAAGCTTTCTTT.

This clonotype was observed a few times. The V gene is TRBV7-2, the J gene TRBJ2-5; 7 bases fit TRBD1. The J call may be wrong; the DNA end is better matched by TRBJ2-7. CDR3 length: 13 amino acids. CDR1 and CDR2 from the germline V gene are SGHTA and FQGNSA. The CDR3, as DNA: TGTGCCAGCAGCATGCGACAGGGAGTCGAGCAGTACTTC. This gives the protein CASSMRQGVEQYF.

This clonotype came up a few times. The V call is TRBV12-3 or TRBV12-4, the J call TRBJ2-7, with 8 bases that match TRBD2. V shed 6 bases and J 6 bases; nucleotides not matched to a gene: 10. This CDR3 comprises 14 residues. The chain's CDR3 is CASRGRGAGLEQYF. DNA of the CDR3: TGTGCCAGCAGGGGGCGGGGGGCCGGGCTCGAGCAGTACTTC.

This clonotype was counted a few times. CDR3 bases: TGTGCCAGCAGTCTCGGACTAGCGGGCCCAGGAACCCAGTACTTC. Its translation: CASSLGLAGPGTQYF. This chain connects TRBV12-3 or TRBV12-4 to TRBJ2-5; the match to TRBD2 covers 11 bases. V gave up 5 bases and J gave up 8 bases; unmatched junction bases: 10. The length of the CDR3 is 15 residues.

Only one count was recorded for this clonotype. The chain recombines TRBV7-2 with TRBJ1-2; 10 bases align to TRBD1. Trimming cost V 3 bases and J 7 bases; bases outside gene matches: 5. Germline V gene sequence: CDR1 SGHTA, CDR2 FQGNSA. This CDR3 contains 14 residues. For the CDR3, the DNA is TGTGCCAGCAGCTTCGACAGGGGGCGTTCTGGCTACACCTTC. Translating it yields CASSFDRGRSGYTF. Combining the CDR3 with reference TRBV7-2 and TRBJ1-2 gives the whole variable domain GAGVSQSPSNKVTEKGKDVELRCDPISGHTALYWYRQSLGQGLEFLIYFQGNSAPDKSGLPSDRFSAERTGGSVSTLTIQRTQQEDSAVYLCASSFDRGRSGYTFGSGTRLTVV.